The 9 T cell receptor beta chains below all came from one sample that was sequenced in a study of monozygotic twins with inflammatory bowel disease. After re-calling the 5' RACE reads, TCRdb lists one entry per CDR3 protein, DNA absent. Recorded here are 110,000 to 150,000 distinct CDR3 sequences; the top ten clones represent roughly 1.2%. What was sequenced was blood. All receptors come from a human donor with ulcerative colitis or Crohn's disease, or a healthy co-twin of an affected twin (not recorded which).

This chain uses TRBV5-6 with TRBJ2-7; the TCRdb D gene call, TRBD1, has no DNA to confirm it. This CDR3 region has 16 residues. Germline V CDR1 and CDR2: SGHDT, YYEEEE. CDR3 in amino acids: CASSLGQGAVSYEQYF. Complete variable domain (other parts from reference TRBV5-6 and TRBJ2-7): DAGVTQSPTHLIKTRGQQVTLRCSPKSGHDTVSWYQQALGQGPQFIFQYYEEEERQRGNFPDRFSGHQFPNYSSELNVNALLLGDSALYLCASSLGQGAVSYEQYFGPGTRLTVT.

This chain uses TRBV7-9 with TRBJ2-1; without DNA, the TCRdb call of TRBD1 cannot be checked. Germline CDR1 and CDR2: SEHNR and FQNEAQ (reference sequence). The CDR3 totals 15 residues. CDR3: CASSRTGQVVDEQFF.

V usage is TRBV27 and J usage is TRBJ2-1; TCRdb's D call, TRBD2, is unchecked because there is no DNA. CDR3 length: 13 amino acids. From germline, CDR1 is MNHEY and CDR2 SMNVEV (reference sequence). CDR3 sequence reads: CASTRASGREQFF.

This CDR3 is CASSLPGGPEAFF. This sequence joins TRBV28 and TRBJ1-1; the D call of TRBD1 rests on TCRdb alone, since no DNA is present to check it. This CDR3 is built from 13 residues. The V gene's germline CDR1 is MDHEN and CDR2 SYDVKM.

CDR3 amino acids: CASSLRTVNQPQHF. V usage is TRBV3-1 and J usage is TRBJ1-5; TCRdb calls TRBD1, which cannot be checked without DNA. Germline CDR1 and CDR2: LGHDT and YNNKEL (reference sequence). This CDR3 spans 14 amino acids.

This chain uses TRBV2 with TRBJ2-3. Germline V gives CDR1 SNHLY, CDR2 FYNNEI. The CDR3 length is 12 residues. The CDR3: CASSQVPDTQYF.

The chain recombines TRBV5-1 with TRBJ2-5. Germline-derived CDR1 and CDR2 are SGHRS and YFSETQ. The CDR3 spans 12 residues. CDR3 sequence reads: CASSLLFETQYF.

This chain links TRBV10-2 with TRBJ2-4. CDR3 size: 18 residues. Germline CDR1 WSHSY, CDR2 SAAADI. The CDR3 protein is CASSESKWIGLSKNIQYF.

The V and J genes are TRBV7-3 and TRBJ2-1; TCRdb lists TRBD1, though no DNA is available to test this call. This CDR3 is 14 amino acids long. Germline assignment: CDR1 SGHTA and CDR2 FQGTGA. The CDR3 sequence: CASSPPGPSDEQFF. The full variable domain, with the rest looked up from reference TRBV7-3 and TRBJ2-1, is GAGVSQTPSNKVTEKGKYVELRCDPISGHTALYWYRQSLGQGPEFLIYFQGTGAADDSGLPNDRFFAVRPEGSVSTLKIQRTERGDSAVYLCASSPPGPSDEQFFGPGTRLTVL.